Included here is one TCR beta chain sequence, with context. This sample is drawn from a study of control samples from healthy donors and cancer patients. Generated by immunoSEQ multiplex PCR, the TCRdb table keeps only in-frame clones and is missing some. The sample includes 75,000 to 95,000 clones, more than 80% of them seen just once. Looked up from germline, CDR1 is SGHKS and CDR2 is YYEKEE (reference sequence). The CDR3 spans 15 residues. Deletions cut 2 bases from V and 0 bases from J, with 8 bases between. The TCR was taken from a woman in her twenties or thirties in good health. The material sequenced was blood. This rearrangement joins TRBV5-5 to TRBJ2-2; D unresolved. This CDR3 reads CASSLGVANTGELFF. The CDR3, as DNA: TGTGCCAGCAGCTTAGGTGTAGCGAACACCGGGGAGCTGTTTTTT.